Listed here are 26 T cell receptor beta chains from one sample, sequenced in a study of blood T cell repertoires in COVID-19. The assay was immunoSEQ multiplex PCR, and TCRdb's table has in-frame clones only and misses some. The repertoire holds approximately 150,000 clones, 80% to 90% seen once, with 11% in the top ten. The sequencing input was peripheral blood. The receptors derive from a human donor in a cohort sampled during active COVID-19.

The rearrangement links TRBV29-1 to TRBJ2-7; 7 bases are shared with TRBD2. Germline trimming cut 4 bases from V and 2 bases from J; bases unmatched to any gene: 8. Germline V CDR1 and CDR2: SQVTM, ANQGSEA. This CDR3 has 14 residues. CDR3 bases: TGCAGCGTTGCCGGGAGGATGGCCACCTACGAGCAGTACTTC. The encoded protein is CSVAGRMATYEQYF.

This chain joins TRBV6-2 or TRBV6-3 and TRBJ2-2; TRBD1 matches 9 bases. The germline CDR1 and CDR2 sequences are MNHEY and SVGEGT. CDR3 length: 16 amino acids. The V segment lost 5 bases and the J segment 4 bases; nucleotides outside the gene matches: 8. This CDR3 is CASSKTGGRRTGELFF. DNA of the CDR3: TGTGCCAGCAGTAAGACAGGGGGGAGACGCACCGGGGAGCTGTTTTTT.

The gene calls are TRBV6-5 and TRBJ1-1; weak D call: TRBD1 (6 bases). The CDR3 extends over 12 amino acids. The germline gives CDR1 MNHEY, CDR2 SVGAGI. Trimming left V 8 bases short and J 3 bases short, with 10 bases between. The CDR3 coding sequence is TGTGCCAGCGATGACAGGTACACTGAAGCTTTCTTT. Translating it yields CASDDRYTEAFF.

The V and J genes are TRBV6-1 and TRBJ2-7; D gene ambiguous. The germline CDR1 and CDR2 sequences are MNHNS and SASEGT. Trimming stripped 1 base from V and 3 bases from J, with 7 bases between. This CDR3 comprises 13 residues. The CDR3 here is CASSEEHFYEQYF. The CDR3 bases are TGTGCCAGCAGTGAAGAACATTTCTACGAGCAGTACTTC.

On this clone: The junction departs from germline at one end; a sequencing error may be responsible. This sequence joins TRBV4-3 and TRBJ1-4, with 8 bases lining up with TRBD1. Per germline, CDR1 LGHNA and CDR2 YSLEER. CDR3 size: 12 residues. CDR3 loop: CASSQQTGDMLF. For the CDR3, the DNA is TGCGCCAGCAGCCAGCAGACAGGGGATATGCTTTTT.

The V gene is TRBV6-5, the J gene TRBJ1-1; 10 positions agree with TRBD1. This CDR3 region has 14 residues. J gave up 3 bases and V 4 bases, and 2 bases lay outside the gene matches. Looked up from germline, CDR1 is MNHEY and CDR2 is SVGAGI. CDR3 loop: CASSLTGGHTEAFF. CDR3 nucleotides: TGTGCCAGCAGTTTGACAGGGGGCCACACTGAAGCTTTCTTT.

The CDR3 DNA reads TGTGCCAGCAGCTTGGGGCAGGGGGCGGACTATGGCTACACCTTC. Translation: CASSLGQGADYGYTF. The chain carries TRBV5-6 and TRBJ1-2, with 8 bases matching TRBD1. This CDR3 has 15 residues. Germline values: CDR1 SGHDT, CDR2 YYEEEE. Trimming cost V 0 bases and J 3 bases; bases outside gene matches: 4.

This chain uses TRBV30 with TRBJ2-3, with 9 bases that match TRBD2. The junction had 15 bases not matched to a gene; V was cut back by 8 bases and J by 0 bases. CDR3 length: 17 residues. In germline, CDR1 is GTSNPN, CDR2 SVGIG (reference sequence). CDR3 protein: CAGVTGLAGTSTDTQYF. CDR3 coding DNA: TGTGCCGGGGTAACGGGGCTAGCGGGAACTAGCACAGATACGCAGTATTTT.

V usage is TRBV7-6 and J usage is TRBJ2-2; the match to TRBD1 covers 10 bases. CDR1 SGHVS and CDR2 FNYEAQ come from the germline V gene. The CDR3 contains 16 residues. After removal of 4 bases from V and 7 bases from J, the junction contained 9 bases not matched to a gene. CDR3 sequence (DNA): TGTGCCAGCAGCTCCCCGGGACAGGGGTACGGCGGGGAGCTGTTTTTT. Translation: CASSSPGQGYGGELFF.

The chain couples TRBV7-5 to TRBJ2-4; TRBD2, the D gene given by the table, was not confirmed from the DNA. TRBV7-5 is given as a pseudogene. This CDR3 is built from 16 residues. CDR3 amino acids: CARSSIEILAKNIQYF. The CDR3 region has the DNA TGTGCCAGAAGCTCTATCGAGATTCTAGCCAAAAACATTCAGTACTTC.

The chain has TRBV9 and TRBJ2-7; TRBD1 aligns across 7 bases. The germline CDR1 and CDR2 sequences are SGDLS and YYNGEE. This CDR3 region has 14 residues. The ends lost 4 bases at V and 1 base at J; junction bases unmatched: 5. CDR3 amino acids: CASSTRDRSYEQYF. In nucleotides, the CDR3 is TGTGCCAGCAGCACCCGGGACAGATCCTACGAGCAGTACTTC.

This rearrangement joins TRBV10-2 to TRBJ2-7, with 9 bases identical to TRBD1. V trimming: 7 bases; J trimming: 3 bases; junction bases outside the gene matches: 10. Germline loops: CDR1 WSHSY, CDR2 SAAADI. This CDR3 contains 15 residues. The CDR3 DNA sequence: TGCGCCAGCACTTTCACCGGGACAGGGCTCTACGAGCAGTACTTC. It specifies CASTFTGTGLYEQYF.

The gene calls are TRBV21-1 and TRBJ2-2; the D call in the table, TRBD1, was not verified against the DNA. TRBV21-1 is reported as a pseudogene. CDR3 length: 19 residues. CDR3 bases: TGTGCCAGCAGCAAAGGTGGGCCGGAAATCAAAGCGAACACCGGGGAGCTGTTTTTT. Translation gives CASSKGGPEIKANTGELFF.

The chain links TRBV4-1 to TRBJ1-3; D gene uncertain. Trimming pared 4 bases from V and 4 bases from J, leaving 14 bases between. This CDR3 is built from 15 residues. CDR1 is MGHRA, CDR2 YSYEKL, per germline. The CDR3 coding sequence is TGCGCCAGCAGCCCCCTGGGCCCAGACGGAAACACCATATATTTT. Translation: CASSPLGPDGNTIYF.

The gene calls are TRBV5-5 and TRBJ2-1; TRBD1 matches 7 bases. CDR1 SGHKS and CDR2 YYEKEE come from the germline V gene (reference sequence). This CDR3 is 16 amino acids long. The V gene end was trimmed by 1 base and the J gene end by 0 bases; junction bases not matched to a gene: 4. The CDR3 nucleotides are TGTGCCAGCAGCTTGACAGGGGAAATCTCCTACAATGAGCAGTTCTTC. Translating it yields CASSLTGEISYNEQFF.

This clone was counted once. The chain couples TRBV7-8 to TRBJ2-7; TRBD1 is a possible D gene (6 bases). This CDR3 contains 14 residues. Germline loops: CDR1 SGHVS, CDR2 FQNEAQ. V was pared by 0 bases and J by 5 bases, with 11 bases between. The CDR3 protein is CASSLAARGDEQYF. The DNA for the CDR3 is TGTGCCAGCAGCTTAGCCGCCAGGGGTGACGAGCAGTACTTC.

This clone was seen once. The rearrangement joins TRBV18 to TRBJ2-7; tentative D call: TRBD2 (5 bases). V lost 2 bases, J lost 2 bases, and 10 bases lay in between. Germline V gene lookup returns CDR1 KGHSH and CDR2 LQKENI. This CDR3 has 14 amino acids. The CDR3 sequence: CASSPYGDTYEQYF. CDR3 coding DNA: TGTGCCAGCTCACCATACGGGGATACCTACGAGCAGTACTTC. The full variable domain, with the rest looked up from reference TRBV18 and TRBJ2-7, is NAGVMQNPRHLVRRRGQEARLRCSPMKGHSHVYWYRQLPEEGLKFMVYLQKENIIDESGMPKERFSAEFPKEGPSILRIQQVVRGDSAAYFCASSPYGDTYEQYFGPGTRLTVT.

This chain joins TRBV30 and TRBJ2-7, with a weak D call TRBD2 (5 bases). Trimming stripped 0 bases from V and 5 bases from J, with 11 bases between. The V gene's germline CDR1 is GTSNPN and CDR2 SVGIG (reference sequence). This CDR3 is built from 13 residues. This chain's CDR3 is CAWSVRMRDEQYF. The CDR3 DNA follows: TGTGCCTGGAGTGTACGAATGAGGGACGAGCAGTACTTC. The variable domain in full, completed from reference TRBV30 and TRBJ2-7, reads SQTIHQWPATLVQPVGSPLSLECTVEGTSNPNLYWYRQAAGRGLQLLFYSVGIGQISSEVPQNLSASRPQDRQFILSSKKLLLSDSGFYLCAWSVRMRDEQYFGPGTRLTVT.

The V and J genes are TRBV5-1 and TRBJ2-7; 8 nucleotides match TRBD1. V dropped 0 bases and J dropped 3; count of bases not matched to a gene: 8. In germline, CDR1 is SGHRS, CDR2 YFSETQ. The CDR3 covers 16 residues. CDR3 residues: CASSLGYGTGNYEQYF. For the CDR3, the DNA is TGCGCCAGCAGCTTGGGATACGGGACAGGAAACTACGAGCAGTACTTC.

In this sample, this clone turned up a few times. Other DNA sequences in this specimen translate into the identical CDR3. The CDR3 sequence: CASSPLGDEQFF. The CDR3, as DNA: TGTGCCAGCTCACCACTGGGCGATGAGCAGTTCTTC. V and J are TRBV18 and TRBJ2-1; D remains ambiguous. V dropped 1 base and J dropped 8 bases, with 6 bases sitting between them. The CDR3 runs 12 residues. In germline, CDR1 is KGHSH, CDR2 LQKENI.

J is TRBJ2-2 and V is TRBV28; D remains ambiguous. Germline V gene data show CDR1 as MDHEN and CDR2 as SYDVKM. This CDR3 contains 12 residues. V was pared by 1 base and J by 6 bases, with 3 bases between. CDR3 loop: CASSLSAGELFF. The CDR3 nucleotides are TGTGCCAGCAGTTTATCGGCCGGGGAGCTGTTTTTT.

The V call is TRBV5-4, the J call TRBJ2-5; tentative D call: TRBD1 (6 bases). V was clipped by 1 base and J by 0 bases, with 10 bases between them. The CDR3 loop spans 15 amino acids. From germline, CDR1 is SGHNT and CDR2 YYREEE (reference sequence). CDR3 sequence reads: CASSLWDNDQETQYF. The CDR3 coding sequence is TGTGCCAGCAGCTTGTGGGACAATGACCAAGAGACCCAGTACTTC.

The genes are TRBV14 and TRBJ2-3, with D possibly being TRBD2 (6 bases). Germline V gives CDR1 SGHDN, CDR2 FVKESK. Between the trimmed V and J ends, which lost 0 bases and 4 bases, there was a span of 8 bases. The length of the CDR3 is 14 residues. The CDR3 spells CASSQERRADTQYF. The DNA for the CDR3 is TGTGCCAGCAGCCAAGAAAGGAGGGCAGATACGCAGTATTTT.

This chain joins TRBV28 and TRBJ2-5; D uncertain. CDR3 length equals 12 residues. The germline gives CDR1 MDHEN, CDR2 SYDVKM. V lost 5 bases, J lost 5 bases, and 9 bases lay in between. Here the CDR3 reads CASSPPVETQYF. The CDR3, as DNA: TGTGCCAGCAGTCCTCCCGTGGAGACCCAGTACTTC.

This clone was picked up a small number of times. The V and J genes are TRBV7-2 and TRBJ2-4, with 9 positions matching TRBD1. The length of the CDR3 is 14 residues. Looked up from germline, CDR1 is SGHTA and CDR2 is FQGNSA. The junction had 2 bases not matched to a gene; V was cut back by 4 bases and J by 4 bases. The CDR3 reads CASSSGTGKNIQYF. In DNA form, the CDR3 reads TGTGCCAGCAGCTCCGGGACAGGGAAAAACATTCAGTACTTC.

CDR3 nucleotides: TGCAGCTTTGTGGGGACAGGGGGGGACAATGAGCAGTTCTTC. This gives the protein CSFVGTGGDNEQFF. The rearrangement links TRBV29-1 to TRBJ2-1, with TRBD1 matching over 11 bases. The CDR3 sequence is 14 residues long. J gave up 5 bases and V 8 bases, and 8 bases lay outside the gene matches. CDR1 is SQVTM and CDR2 is ANQGSEA in the germline V gene.